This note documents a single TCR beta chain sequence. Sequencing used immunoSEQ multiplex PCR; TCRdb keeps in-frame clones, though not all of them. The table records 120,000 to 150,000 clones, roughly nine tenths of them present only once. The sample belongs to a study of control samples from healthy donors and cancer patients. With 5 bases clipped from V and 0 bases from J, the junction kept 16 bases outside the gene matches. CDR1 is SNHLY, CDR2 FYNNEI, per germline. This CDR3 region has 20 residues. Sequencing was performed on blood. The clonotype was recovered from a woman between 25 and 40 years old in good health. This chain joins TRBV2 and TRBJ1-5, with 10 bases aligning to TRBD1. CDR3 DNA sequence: TGTGCCAGCAGTCCTTCAACCGGGACAGGGGTCCTCTATAGCAATCAGCCCCAGCATTTT. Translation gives CASSPSTGTGVLYSNQPQHF.